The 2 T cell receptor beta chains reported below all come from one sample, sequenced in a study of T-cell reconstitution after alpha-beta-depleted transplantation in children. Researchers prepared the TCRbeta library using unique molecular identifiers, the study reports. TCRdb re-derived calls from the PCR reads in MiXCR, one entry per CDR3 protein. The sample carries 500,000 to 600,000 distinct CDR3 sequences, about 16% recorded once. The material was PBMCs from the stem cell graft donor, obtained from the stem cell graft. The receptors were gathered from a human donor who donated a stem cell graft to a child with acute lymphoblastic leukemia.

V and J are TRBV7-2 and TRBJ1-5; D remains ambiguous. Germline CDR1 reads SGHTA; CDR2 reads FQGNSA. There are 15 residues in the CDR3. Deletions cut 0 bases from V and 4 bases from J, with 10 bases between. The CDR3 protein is CASSLAHRINQPQHF. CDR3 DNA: TGTGCCAGCAGCTTAGCTCACCGGATTAATCAGCCCCAGCATTTT. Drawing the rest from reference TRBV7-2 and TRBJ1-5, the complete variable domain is GAGVSQSPSNKVTEKGKDVELRCDPISGHTALYWYRQSLGQGLEFLIYFQGNSAPDKSGLPSDRFSAERTGGSVSTLTIQRTQQEDSAVYLCASSLAHRINQPQHFGDGTRLSIL.

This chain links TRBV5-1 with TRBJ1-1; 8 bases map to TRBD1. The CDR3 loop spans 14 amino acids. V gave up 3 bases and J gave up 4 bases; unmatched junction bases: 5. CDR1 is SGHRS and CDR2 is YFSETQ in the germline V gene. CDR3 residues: CASSYKDRATEAFF. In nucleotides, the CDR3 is TGCGCCAGCAGCTATAAGGACAGGGCCACTGAAGCTTTCTTT. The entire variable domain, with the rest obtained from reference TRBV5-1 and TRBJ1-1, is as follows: KAGVTQTPRYLIKTRGQQVTLSCSPISGHRSVSWYQQTPGQGLQFLFEYFSETQRNKGNFPGRFSGRQFSNSRSEMNVSTLELGDSALYLCASSYKDRATEAFFGQGTRLTVV.